This TCR beta chain was sequenced in a study of vaccination effects on CD4 cells after COVID-19. The CDR3 consists of 17 residues. V was clipped by 2 bases and J by 0 bases; unmatched bases: 7. Per the germline V gene, CDR1 is SGHRS and CDR2 is YFSETQ. ViraFEST expansion of antigen-specific CD4+ T cells with viral peptide pools preceded sequencing. Cultured cells yielded isolated CD4+ T cells after less than 11 days. With regard to this clone: As yet, its antigen is unknown.

This table comes from immunoSEQ multiplex PCR, and its TCRdb copy is limited to in-frame clones, with some not included. The table shows about 79,000 clones, with approximately 81% occurring only once. Study-wide findings and caveats: Infection-derived and vaccine-derived clones contracted markedly late after vaccination.

The specimen was CD4+ T cells from PBMCs cultured with HCoV-229E spike peptides, collected before COVID-19 vaccination. The chain uses TRBV5-1 and TRBJ1-1; 10 positions agree with TRBD1. This TCR was sampled from a human donor who received a COVID-19 vaccine. As DNA, the CDR3 is TGCGCCAGCAGCTTAGGACAGGGGGGGATAATGAACACTGAAGCTTTCTTT. Protein product: CASSLGQGGIMNTEAFF. Using reference TRBV5-1 and TRBJ1-1 for the parts outside the CDR3, the full variable domain is KAGVTQTPRYLIKTRGQQVTLSCSPISGHRSVSWYQQTPGQGLQFLFEYFSETQRNKGNFPGRFSGRQFSNSRSEMNVSTLELGDSALYLCASSLGQGGIMNTEAFFGQGTRLTVV.